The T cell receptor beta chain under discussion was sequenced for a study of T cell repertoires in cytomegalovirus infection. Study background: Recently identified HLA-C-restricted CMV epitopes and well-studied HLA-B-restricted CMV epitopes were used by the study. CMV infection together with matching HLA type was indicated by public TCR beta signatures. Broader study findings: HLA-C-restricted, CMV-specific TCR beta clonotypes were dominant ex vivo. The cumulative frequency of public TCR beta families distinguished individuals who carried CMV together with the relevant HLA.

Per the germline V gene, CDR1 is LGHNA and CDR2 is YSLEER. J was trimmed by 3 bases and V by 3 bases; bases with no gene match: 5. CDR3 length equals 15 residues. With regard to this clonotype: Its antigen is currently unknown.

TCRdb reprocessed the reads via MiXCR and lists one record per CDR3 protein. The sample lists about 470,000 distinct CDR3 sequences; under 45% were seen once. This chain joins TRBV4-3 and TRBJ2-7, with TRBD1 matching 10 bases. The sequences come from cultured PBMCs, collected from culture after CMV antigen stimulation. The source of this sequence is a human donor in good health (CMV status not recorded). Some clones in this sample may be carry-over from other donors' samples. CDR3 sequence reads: CASSHYRTGGYEQYF. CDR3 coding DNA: TGCGCCAGCAGCCATTACCGGACAGGGGGCTACGAGCAGTACTTC.